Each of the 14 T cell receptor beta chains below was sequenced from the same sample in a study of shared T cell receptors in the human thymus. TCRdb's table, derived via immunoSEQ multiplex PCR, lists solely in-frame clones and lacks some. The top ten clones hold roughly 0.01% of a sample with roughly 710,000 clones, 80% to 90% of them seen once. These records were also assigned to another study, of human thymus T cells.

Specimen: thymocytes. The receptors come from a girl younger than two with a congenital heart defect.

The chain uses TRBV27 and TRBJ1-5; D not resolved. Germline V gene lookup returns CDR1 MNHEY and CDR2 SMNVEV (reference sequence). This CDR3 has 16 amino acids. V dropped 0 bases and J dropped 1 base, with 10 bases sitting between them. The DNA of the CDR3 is TGTGCCAGCAGTTTATCCAGCGACGGGAGCAATCAGCCCCAGCATTTT. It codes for CASSLSSDGSNQPQHF.

In DNA form, the CDR3 reads TGTGCCAGCAGTTTTTCAGGGGTCAATGAGCAGTTCTTC. Encoded protein: CASSFSGVNEQFF. The V call is TRBV28, the J call TRBJ2-1; D possibly corresponds to TRBD1 (6 bases). CDR1 is MDHEN and CDR2 is SYDVKM in the germline V gene. V shed 3 bases and J shed 6 bases, with 9 bases lying between them. The CDR3 has 13 amino acids.

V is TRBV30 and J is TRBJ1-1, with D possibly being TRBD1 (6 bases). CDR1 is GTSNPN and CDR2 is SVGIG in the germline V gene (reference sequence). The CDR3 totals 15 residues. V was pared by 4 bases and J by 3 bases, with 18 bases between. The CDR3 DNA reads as TGTGCCTGGAAGTTACCCGACAGGCCTTACACTGAAGCTTTCTTT. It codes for CAWKLPDRPYTEAFF. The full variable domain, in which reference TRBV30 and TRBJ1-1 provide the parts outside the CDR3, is SQTIHQWPATLVQPVGSPLSLECTVEGTSNPNLYWYRQAAGRGLQLLFYSVGIGQISSEVPQNLSASRPQDRQFILSSKKLLLSDSGFYLCAWKLPDRPYTEAFFGQGTRLTVV.

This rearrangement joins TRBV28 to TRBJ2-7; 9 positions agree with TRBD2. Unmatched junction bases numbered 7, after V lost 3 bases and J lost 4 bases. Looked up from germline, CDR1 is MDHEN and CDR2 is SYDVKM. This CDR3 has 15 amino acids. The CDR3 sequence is CASSFISRGGYEQYF. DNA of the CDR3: TGTGCCAGCAGTTTTATCTCGCGGGGGGGTTACGAGCAGTACTTC.

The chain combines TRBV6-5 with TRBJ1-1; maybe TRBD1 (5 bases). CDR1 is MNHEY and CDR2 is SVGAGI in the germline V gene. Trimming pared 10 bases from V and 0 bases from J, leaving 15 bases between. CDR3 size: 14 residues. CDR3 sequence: CATGRQSMNTEAFF. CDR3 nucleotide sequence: TGTGCCACCGGCCGACAGAGCATGAACACTGAAGCTTTCTTT.

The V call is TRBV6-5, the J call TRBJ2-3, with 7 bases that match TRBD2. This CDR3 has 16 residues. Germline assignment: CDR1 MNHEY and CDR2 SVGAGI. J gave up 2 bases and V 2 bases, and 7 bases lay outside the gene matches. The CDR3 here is CASSYGGDLYTDTQYF. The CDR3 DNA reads TGTGCCAGCAGTTACGGGGGGGACCTGTACACAGATACGCAGTATTTT.

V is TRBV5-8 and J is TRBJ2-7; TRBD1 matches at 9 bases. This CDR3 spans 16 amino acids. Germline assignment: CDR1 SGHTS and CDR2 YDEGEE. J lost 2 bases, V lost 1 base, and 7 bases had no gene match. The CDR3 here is CASSLRRDRETYEQYF. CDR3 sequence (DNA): TGTGCCAGCAGCTTGCGCCGGGACAGGGAAACCTACGAGCAGTACTTC.

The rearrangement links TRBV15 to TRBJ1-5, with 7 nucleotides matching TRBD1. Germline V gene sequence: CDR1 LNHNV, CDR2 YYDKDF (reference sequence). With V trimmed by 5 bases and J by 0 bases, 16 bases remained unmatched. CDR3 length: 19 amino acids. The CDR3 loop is CATSRGIQTGALSNQPQHF. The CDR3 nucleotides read TGTGCCACCAGCCGGGGGATCCAAACAGGGGCCCTTAGCAATCAGCCCCAGCATTTT.

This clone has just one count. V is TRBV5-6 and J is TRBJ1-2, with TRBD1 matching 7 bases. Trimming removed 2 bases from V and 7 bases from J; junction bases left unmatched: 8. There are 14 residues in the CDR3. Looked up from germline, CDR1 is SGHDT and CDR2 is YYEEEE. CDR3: CASSLRGRQGGYTF. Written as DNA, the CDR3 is TGTGCCAGCAGCTTAAGGGGGCGCCAGGGTGGCTACACCTTC.

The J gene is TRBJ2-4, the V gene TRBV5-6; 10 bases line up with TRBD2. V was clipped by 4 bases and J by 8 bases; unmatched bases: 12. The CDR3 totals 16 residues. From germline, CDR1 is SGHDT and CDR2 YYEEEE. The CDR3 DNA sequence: TGTGCCAGCAGCCTGCATCCCGGGACTAGCGTTGACATTCAGTACTTC. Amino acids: CASSLHPGTSVDIQYF.

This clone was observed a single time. CDR3 bases: TGTGCCAGCAGCCTGTATATGGGGGCGAACACTGAAGCTTTCTTT. It codes for CASSLYMGANTEAFF. The J gene is TRBJ1-1, the V gene TRBV7-9; a possible D gene is TRBD1 (6 bases). Germline CDR1 SEHNR, CDR2 FQNEAQ (reference sequence). This CDR3 contains 15 residues. The germline V and J ends were trimmed by 5 bases and 1 base, with 14 bases remaining between them.

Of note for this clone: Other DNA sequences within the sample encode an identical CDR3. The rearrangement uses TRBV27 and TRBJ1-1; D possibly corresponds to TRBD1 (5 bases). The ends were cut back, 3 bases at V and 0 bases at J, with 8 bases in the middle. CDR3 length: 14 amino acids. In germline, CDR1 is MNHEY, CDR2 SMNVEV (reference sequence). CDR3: CASSLGLMNTEAFF. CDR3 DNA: TGTGCCAGCAGTTTGGGACTCATGAACACTGAAGCTTTCTTT.

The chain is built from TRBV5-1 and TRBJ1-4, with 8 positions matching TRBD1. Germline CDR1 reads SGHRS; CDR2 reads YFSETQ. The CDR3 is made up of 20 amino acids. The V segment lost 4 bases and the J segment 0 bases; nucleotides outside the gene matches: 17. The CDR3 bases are TGCGCCAGCAGCCCCCCCATCGGACAGGGATCCGTCGCAACTAATGAAAAACTGTTTTTT. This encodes CASSPPIGQGSVATNEKLFF. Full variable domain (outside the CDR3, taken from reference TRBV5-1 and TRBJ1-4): KAGVTQTPRYLIKTRGQQVTLSCSPISGHRSVSWYQQTPGQGLQFLFEYFSETQRNKGNFPGRFSGRQFSNSRSEMNVSTLELGDSALYLCASSPPIGQGSVATNEKLFFGSGTQLSVL.

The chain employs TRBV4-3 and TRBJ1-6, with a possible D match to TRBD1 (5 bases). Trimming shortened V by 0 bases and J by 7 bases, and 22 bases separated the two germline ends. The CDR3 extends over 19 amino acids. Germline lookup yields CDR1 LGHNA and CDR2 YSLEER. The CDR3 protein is CASSQDRAYLGLGNSPLHF. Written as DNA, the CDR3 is TGCGCCAGCAGCCAAGATCGAGCATATCTGGGGCTAGGGAATTCACCCCTCCACTTT.